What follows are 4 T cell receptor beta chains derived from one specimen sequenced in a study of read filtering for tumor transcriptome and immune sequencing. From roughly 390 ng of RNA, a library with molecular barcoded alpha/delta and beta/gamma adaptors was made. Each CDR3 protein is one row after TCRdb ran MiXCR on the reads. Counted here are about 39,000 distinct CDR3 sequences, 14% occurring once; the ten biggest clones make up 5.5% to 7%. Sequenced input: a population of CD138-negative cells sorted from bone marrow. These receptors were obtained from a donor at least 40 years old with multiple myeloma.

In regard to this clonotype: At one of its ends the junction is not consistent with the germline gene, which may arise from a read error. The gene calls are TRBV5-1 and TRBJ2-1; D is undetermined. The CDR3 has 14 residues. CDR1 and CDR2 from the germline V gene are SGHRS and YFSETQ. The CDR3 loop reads CASSFYGSYNEQLF. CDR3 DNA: TGCGCCAGCAGCTTTTACGGATCCTACAATGAGCAGTTATTC.

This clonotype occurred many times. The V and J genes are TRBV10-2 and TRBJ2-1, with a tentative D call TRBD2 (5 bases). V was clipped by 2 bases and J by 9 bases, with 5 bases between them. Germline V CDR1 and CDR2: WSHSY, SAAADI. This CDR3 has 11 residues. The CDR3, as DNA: TGCGCCAGCAGTGAGGGAGGTGAGCAGTTCTTC. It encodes CASSEGGEQFF.

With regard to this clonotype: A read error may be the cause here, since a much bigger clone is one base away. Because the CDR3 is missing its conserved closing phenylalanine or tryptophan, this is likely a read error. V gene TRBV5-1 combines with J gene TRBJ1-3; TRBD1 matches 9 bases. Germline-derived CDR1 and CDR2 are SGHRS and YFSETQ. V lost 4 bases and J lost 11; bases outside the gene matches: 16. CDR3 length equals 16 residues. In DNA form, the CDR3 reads TGCGCCAGCAGCGTACTACCGGGACAGGGAAGTTCGGCCATATATCTT. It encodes CASSVLPGQGSSAIYL.

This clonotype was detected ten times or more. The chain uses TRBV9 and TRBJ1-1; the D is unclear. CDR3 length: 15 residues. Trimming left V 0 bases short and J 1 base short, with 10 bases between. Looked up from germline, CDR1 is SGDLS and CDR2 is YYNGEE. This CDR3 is CASSVGTRPNTEAFF. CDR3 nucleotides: TGTGCCAGCAGCGTAGGTACCAGGCCGAACACTGAAGCTTTCTTT. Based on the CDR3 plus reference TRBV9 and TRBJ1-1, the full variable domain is DSGVTQTPKHLITATGQRVTLRCSPRSGDLSVYWYQQSLDQGLQFLIQYYNGEERAKGNILERFSAQQFPDLHSELNLSSLELGDSALYFCASSVGTRPNTEAFFGQGTRLTVV.